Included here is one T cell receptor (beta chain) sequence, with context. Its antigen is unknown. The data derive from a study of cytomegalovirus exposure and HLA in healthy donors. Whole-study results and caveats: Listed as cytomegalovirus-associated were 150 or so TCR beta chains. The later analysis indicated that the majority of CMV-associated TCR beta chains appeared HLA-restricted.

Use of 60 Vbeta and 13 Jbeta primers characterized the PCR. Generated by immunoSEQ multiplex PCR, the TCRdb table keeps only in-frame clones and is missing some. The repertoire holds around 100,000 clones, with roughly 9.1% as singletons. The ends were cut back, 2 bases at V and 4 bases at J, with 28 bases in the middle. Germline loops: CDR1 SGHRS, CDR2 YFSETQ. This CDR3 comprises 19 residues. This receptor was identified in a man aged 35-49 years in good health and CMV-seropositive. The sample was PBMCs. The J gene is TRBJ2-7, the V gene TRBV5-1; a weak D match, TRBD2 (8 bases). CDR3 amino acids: CASSFLAGGARQGGYEQYF. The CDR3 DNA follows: TGCGCCAGCAGCTTCCTGGCGGGGGGTGCGAGACAGGGCGGGTACGAGCAGTACTTC.